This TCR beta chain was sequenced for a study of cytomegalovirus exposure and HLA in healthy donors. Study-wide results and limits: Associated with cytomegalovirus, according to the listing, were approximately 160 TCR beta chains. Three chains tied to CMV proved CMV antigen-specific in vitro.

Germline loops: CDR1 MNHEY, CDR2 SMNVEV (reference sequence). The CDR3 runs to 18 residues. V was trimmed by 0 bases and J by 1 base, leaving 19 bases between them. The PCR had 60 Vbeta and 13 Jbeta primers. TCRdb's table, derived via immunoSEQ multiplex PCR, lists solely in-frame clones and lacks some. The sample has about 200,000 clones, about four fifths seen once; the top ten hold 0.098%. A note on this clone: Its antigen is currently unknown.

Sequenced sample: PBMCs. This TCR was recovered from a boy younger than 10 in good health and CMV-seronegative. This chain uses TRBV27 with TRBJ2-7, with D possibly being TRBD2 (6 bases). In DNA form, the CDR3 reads TGTGCCAGCAGTTTATCAACGCCGGGACTCGGTTCGTCCTACGAGCAGTACTTC. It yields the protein CASSLSTPGLGSSYEQYF.